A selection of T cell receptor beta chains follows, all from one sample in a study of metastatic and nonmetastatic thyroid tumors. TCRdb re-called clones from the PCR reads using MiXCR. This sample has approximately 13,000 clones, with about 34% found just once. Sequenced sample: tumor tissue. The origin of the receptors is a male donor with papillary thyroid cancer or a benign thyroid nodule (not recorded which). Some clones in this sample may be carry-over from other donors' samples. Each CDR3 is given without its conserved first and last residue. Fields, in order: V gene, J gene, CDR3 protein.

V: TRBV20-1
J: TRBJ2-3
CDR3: SARVDLLGTSPDTQY

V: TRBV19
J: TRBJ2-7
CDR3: ASKMRAHEQY

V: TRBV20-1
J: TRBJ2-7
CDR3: SARPRGRGYEQY

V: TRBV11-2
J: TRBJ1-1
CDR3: ASSPRIDAEAF

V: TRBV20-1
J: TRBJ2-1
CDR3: SATRWAKGQYNEQF

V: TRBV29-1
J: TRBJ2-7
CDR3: SVVGQGSYEQY

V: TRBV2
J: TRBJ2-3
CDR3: ASIRGGLTDTQY

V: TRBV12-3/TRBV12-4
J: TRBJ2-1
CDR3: ASRLGRGGSDEQF

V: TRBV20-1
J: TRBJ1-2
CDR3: SAHRVDYGYT

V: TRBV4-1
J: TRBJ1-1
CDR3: ASSHHESTEAF

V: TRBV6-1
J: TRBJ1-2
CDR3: ASSETPRRNHYGYT

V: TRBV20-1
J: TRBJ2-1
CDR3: SAPRRRGTGSGNEQF

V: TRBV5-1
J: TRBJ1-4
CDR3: ASSSVPGLTNEKLF

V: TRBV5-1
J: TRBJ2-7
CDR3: ASSLAPGLGTYEQY

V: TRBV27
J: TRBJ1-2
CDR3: ASSLRGGYGYT

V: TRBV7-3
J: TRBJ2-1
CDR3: ASSSGTGVWNEQF

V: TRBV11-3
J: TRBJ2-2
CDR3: ASSPGQTSNTGELF

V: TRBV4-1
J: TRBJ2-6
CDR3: ASSQDYGSGANVLT

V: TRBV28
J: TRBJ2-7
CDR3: ASSLRREQY

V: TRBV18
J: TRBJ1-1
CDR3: ASSLTGIMNTEAF

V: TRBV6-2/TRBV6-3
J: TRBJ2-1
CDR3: ASSYRTGFDNEQF

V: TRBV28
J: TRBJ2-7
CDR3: ASSYVGEQY

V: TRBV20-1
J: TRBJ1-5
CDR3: SARSQNQPQH

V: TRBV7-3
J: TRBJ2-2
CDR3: ASSRQGTVELF

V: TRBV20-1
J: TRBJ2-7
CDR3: SATQWWLGYEQY

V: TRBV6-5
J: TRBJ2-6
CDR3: ASSYGFSGANVLT

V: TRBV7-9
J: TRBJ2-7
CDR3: ASSKPGSPYEQY

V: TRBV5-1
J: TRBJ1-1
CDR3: ASSLRQGNTEAF

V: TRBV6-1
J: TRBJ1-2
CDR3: ASSEPPGIGYT

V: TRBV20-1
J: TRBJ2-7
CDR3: SARLAGGFEQY

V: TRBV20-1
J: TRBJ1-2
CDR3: SARERGARYGYT

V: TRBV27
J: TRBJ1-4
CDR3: ASSSGRGDEKLF

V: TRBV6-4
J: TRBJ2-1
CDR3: ASSDRPSSSYNEQF

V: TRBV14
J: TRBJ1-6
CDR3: ASSQWSPPLH

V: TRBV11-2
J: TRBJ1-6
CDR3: ASSPNWGSPLH

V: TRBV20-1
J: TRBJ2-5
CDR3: SARGHETQY

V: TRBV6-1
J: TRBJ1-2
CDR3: ASSVYGTTGSGYGYT

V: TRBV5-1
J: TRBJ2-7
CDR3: ASSPAGTGAYEQY

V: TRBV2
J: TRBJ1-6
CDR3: ASSGAVAGNSPLH

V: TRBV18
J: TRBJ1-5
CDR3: ASSTEGRVQPQH

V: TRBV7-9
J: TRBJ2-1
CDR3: ASSLTGEDEQF

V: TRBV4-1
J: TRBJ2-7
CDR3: ASSQDGVEQY

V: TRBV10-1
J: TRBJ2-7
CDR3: ASSEFPSSYEQY

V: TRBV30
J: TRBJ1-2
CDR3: AWSNHRVLNYGYT

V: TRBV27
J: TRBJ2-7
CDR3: ASSLSALYEQY

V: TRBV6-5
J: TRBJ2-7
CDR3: ASSYGSGLLSYEQY

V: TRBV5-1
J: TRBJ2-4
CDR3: ASSLPGGSNIQY

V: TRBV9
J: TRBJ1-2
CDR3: ASSPGSPKANYGYT

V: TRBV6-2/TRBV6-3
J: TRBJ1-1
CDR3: ASSYSKRGRNEAF

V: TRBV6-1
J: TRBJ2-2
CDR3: ASSTKRSLAGPGELF

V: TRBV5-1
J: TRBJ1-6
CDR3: ASSLVGPNSPLH

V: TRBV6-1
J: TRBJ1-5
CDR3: ASSPDRPLYQPQH

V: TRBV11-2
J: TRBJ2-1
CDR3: ASSPPGPAMGF

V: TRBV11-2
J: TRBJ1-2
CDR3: ASSATPDRINYGYT

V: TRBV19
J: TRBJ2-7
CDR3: ATSRGIGSYEQY